Each of the 6 T cell receptor beta chains below was sequenced from the same sample in a study of response to subunit inactivated influenza vaccine. TCRdb redid the calling of the RT-PCR reads with MiXCR, one entry per CDR3 protein. Of approximately 530,000 distinct CDR3 sequences in the sample, 13% were seen once. Sequenced material: PBMCs from blood, taken about 40 days after vaccination. These receptors all come from a man in his fifties or sixties who received an inactivated influenza vaccine.

The chain is built from TRBV2 and TRBJ2-4; TRBD2 matches at 9 bases. V shed 6 bases and J 5 bases; nucleotides not matched to a gene: 17. The CDR3 consists of 18 residues. In germline, CDR1 is SNHLY, CDR2 FYNNEI. CDR3 sequence: CASSLGRFSGTSQNIQYF. DNA for the CDR3: TGTGCCAGCAGCCTAGGTCGGTTTTCGGGGACTAGCCAAAACATTCAGTACTTC.

The V gene is TRBV7-9, the J gene TRBJ2-4; D may correspond to TRBD1 or TRBD2 (5 bases each). The CDR3 is 16 residues long. Trimming stripped 0 bases from V and 0 bases from J, with 9 bases between. Per germline, CDR1 SEHNR and CDR2 FQNEAQ (reference sequence). CDR3 DNA sequence: TGTGCCAGCAGCTTAGCGGGGGTTCTAGCCAAAAACATTCAGTACTTC. This encodes CASSLAGVLAKNIQYF.

The chain employs TRBV7-3 and TRBJ2-1; possibly TRBD1 or TRBD2 for D (5 bases each). V was clipped by 4 bases and J by 5 bases, with 15 bases between them. The CDR3 loop spans 15 amino acids. CDR1 is SGHTA, CDR2 FQGTGA, per germline. CDR3 sequence: CASSSAGTPDNEQFF. The CDR3 nucleotides read TGTGCCAGCAGCTCCGCCGGGACCCCGGACAATGAGCAGTTCTTC.

J is TRBJ2-4 and V is TRBV5-1; no clear D gene. Germline-derived CDR1 and CDR2 are SGHRS and YFSETQ. V lost 4 bases and J lost 1, with 9 bases in between. The CDR3 contains 14 residues. CDR3: CASSKGKAKNIQYF. In DNA, the CDR3 is TGCGCCAGCAGCAAGGGAAAGGCCAAAAACATTCAGTACTTC.

This clonotype was counted between two and nine times. The rearrangement joins TRBV20-1 to TRBJ2-4, with D maybe TRBD2 (7 bases). Between the trimmed V and J ends, which lost 1 base and 9 bases, there was a span of 16 bases. Per the germline V gene, CDR1 is DFQATT and CDR2 is SNEGSKA (reference sequence). CDR3 length: 14 residues. The DNA of the CDR3 is TGCAGTGCTAGAGTTGGCGGGGGCTCGGGCATTCAGTACTTC. As protein: CSARVGGGSGIQYF.

This clonotype was found many times. V usage is TRBV10-3 and J usage is TRBJ1-2; 9 bases fit TRBD1. Germline assignment: CDR1 ENHRY and CDR2 SYGVKD. The CDR3 consists of 14 residues. V lost 6 bases, J lost 5 bases, and 7 bases stayed unmatched. The DNA for the CDR3 is TGTGCCATCAGCCTAGGGACAGGGCGGTATGGCTACACCTTC. This codes for CAISLGTGRYGYTF.